This T cell receptor beta chain is from a study of blood T cell repertoires in COVID-19. About the study: Donors in the United States, Italy and Spain gave samples during acute or convalescent COVID-19. The analysed material was cDNA or gDNA that came from T cells, B-cell-depleted T cells, or PBMCs.

Germline loops: CDR1 MNHEY, CDR2 SVGEGT. This CDR3 has 15 residues. The ends were cut back, 0 bases at V and 0 bases at J, with 7 bases in the middle. Authors' analysis steps: Amplifying reference gene primers gave estimates of nucleated cell counts. This table comes from immunoSEQ multiplex PCR, and its TCRdb copy is limited to in-frame clones, with some not included. From that table come the V and J calls and clone size; the DNA was used to work out D and trimming. The data hold 88,000 or so clones, with around 75% observed a single time. The chain recombines TRBV6-2 or TRBV6-3 with TRBJ2-3, with TRBD2 as a possible D gene (6 bases). The sequenced sample consisted of peripheral blood. The clonotype was recovered from a human donor in a cohort sampled during active COVID-19. CDR3 sequence: CASSYSTRSTDTQYF. The CDR3, as DNA: TGTGCCAGCAGTTACTCGACTAGGAGCACAGATACGCAGTATTTT.